The T cell receptor beta chain described here comes from a study of blood T cell repertoires in COVID-19. Across the study: Sample material is recorded as cDNA or gDNA derived from T cells, B-cell-depleted T cells, or PBMCs.

As handled by the study authors: The authors estimated nucleated cell counts from reference gene primer amplification. Assay: immunoSEQ multiplex PCR; the TCRdb copy retains only in-frame clones and omits some. V and J calls and clone size are as listed in that table; D and trimming were resolved from the DNA. The data hold about 160,000 clones, with 87% observed a single time. Germline V CDR1 and CDR2: SGHRS, YFSETQ. This CDR3 comprises 16 residues. V was clipped by 4 bases and J by 5 bases; unmatched bases: 12. This clone has only one observation. This chain links TRBV5-1 with TRBJ2-5, with 9 nucleotides matching TRBD2. Sequenced: peripheral blood. The receptor comes from a woman in her 70s with COVID-19, enrolled during active disease. The DNA of the CDR3 is TGCGCCAGCAGCCCGGCATTAGCGGGGGAGTGGGAGACCCAGTACTTC. It is translated as CASSPALAGEWETQYF.